Shown below are 17 T cell receptor beta chains from a single sample sequenced in a study of blood T cell repertoires in COVID-19. Generated by immunoSEQ multiplex PCR, the TCRdb table keeps only in-frame clones and is missing some. This sample carries approximately 75,000 clones, 74% of them seen once, and the ten largest clones take 2.5% to 3%. Sequenced input: peripheral blood. Every receptor here comes from a human donor with acute or convalescent COVID-19. The donor label of this sample is uncertain.

This rearrangement joins TRBV30 to TRBJ2-2, with a tentative D call TRBD1 (6 bases). This CDR3 has 15 amino acids. The germline V and J ends were trimmed by 0 bases and 3 bases, with 11 bases remaining between them. The V gene's germline CDR1 is GTSNPN and CDR2 SVGIG (reference sequence). The CDR3 loop is CAWSVQGTYTGELFF. The CDR3, as DNA: TGTGCCTGGAGTGTACAGGGCACTTACACCGGGGAGCTGTTTTTT.

The chain has TRBV16 and TRBJ2-1; TRBD2 matches 12 bases. Per the germline V gene, CDR1 is KGHSY and CDR2 is FQNENV. The V and J ends lost 4 bases and 5 bases, in that order; junction bases with no gene match: 3. The CDR3 has 15 residues. The CDR3 DNA reads TGTGCCAGCAGCCCGACTAGCGGGAGAAACAATGAGCAGTTCTTC. Its protein is CASSPTSGRNNEQFF.

The rearrangement joins TRBV6-5 to TRBJ1-5, with a weak D call TRBD1 (5 bases). CDR1 and CDR2 from the germline V gene are MNHEY and SVGAGI. This CDR3 is 13 amino acids long. Trimming pared 5 bases from V and 6 bases from J, leaving 11 bases between. The CDR3 protein is CASSRDLRQPQHF. DNA for the CDR3: TGTGCCAGCAGTAGGGACTTGCGTCAGCCCCAGCATTTT.

The chain joins TRBV18 to TRBJ1-2; 8 bases fit TRBD1. The CDR3 is 14 amino acids. Germline CDR1 and CDR2: KGHSH and LQKENI. After removal of 3 bases from V and 3 bases from J, the junction contained 3 bases not matched to a gene. The DNA of the CDR3 is TGTGCCAGCTCACCCTTGACAGGGGACTATGGCTACACCTTC. Its translation: CASSPLTGDYGYTF. The variable domain in full, completed from reference TRBV18 and TRBJ1-2, reads NAGVMQNPRHLVRRRGQEARLRCSPMKGHSHVYWYRQLPEEGLKFMVYLQKENIIDESGMPKERFSAEFPKEGPSILRIQQVVRGDSAAYFCASSPLTGDYGYTFGSGTRLTVV.

V gene TRBV6-5 combines with J gene TRBJ1-4; D is perhaps TRBD1 (5 bases). The CDR3 length is 14 residues. Between the trimmed V and J ends, which lost 5 bases and 3 bases, there was a span of 10 bases. Germline V lookup: CDR1 MNHEY, CDR2 SVGAGI. CDR3 amino acids: CASSQGGPNEKLFF. The DNA of the CDR3 is TGTGCCAGCAGTCAGGGAGGACCTAATGAAAAACTGTTTTTT.

The chain combines TRBV5-1 with TRBJ1-3, with a tentative D call TRBD1 (6 bases). Per the germline V gene, CDR1 is SGHRS and CDR2 is YFSETQ. V was cut by 2 bases and J by 2 bases, with 14 bases left in between. This CDR3 is 16 amino acids long. The CDR3 region is CASSLLRGYAGNTIYF. Written as DNA, the CDR3 is TGCGCCAGCAGCTTACTCAGGGGATATGCTGGAAACACCATATATTTT. Based on the CDR3 plus reference TRBV5-1 and TRBJ1-3, the full variable domain is KAGVTQTPRYLIKTRGQQVTLSCSPISGHRSVSWYQQTPGQGLQFLFEYFSETQRNKGNFPGRFSGRQFSNSRSEMNVSTLELGDSALYLCASSLLRGYAGNTIYFGEGSWLTVV.

The V and J genes are TRBV3-1 (or the pseudogene TRBV3-2) and TRBJ2-1, with D possibly TRBD2 on 6 matching bases. The CDR3 has 12 residues. Germline lookup yields CDR1 LGHDT and CDR2 YNNKEL (reference sequence). Between the trimmed V and J ends, which lost 2 bases and 10 bases, there was a span of 9 bases. The CDR3 nucleotides are TGTGCCAGCAGCCAACCCCGGGGGGAGCAGTTCTTC. Translating gives CASSQPRGEQFF.

This chain uses TRBV5-4 with TRBJ2-2, with TRBD1 matching 9 bases. V was clipped by 4 bases and J by 7 bases; unmatched bases: 11. CDR1 SGHNT and CDR2 YYREEE come from the germline V gene (reference sequence). The CDR3 consists of 16 residues. CDR3 amino acids: CASSTTGGALVGELFF. DNA for the CDR3: TGTGCCAGCAGCACCACAGGGGGCGCTTTGGTCGGGGAGCTGTTTTTT.

The chain employs TRBV2 and TRBJ1-4; D call uncertain. The CDR3 covers 13 residues. The V end was cut by 5 bases, the J end by 4 bases, with 8 bases between. The V gene's germline CDR1 is SNHLY and CDR2 FYNNEI. As DNA, the CDR3 is TGTGCCAGCAGTTACGGGATTAATGAAAAACTGTTTTTT. This codes for CASSYGINEKLFF.

This clone was seen only a few times. The genes are TRBV5-6 and TRBJ1-4; possibly TRBD1 for D (5 bases). V was shortened by 0 bases and J by 8 bases, with 14 bases between the two germline ends. Germline CDR1 SGHDT, CDR2 YYEEEE. There are 15 residues in the CDR3. For the CDR3, the DNA is TGTGCCAGCAGCTTGGCCGCAGGGTGGGCAGAAAAACTGTTTTTT. Translation: CASSLAAGWAEKLFF. Using reference TRBV5-6 and TRBJ1-4 for the parts outside the CDR3, the full variable domain is DAGVTQSPTHLIKTRGQQVTLRCSPKSGHDTVSWYQQALGQGPQFIFQYYEEEERQRGNFPDRFSGHQFPNYSSELNVNALLLGDSALYLCASSLAAGWAEKLFFGSGTQLSVL.

This chain joins TRBV6-6 and TRBJ2-5; perhaps TRBD2 as D (6 bases). The CDR3 sequence is 12 residues long. The V gene's germline CDR1 is MNHNY and CDR2 SVGAGI (reference sequence). Trimming cost V 4 bases and J 4 bases, with 7 bases left between them. The CDR3 nucleotides read TGTGCCAGCAGTTTCGGGGGAGAGACCCAGTACTTC. Encoded protein: CASSFGGETQYF.

The V call is TRBV5-1, the J call TRBJ2-7, with D perhaps TRBD1 (6 bases). V lost 4 bases to trimming and J lost 1 base, with 12 bases between them. There are 14 residues in the CDR3. Germline V lookup: CDR1 SGHRS, CDR2 YFSETQ. CDR3 sequence reads: CASSPDRRSYEQYF. As DNA, the CDR3 is TGCGCCAGCAGCCCGGACAGAAGATCCTACGAGCAGTACTTC.

The V gene is TRBV2, the J gene TRBJ1-4; D is possibly TRBD1 (6 bases). This CDR3 has 15 amino acids. The V end lost 6 bases, the J end lost 7 bases, and 18 bases lay between the germline ends. Germline lookup yields CDR1 SNHLY and CDR2 FYNNEI. CDR3 region: CASRSDRQGFEKLFF. As DNA, the CDR3 is TGTGCCAGCAGGTCAGACAGGCAAGGTTTTGAAAAACTGTTTTTT.

The chain joins TRBV3-1 (or the pseudogene TRBV3-2) to TRBJ2-7; 10 nucleotides align to TRBD1. The J segment lost 1 base and the V segment lost 4 bases, leaving 10 bases of the junction unmatched. The CDR3 is 17 residues long. The germline CDR1 and CDR2 sequences are LGHDT and YNNKEL (reference sequence). The CDR3 DNA sequence: TGTGCCAGCAGCCGGGTGCAGACAGGGGGCCGATCCTACGAGCAGTACGTC. Its translation: CASSRVQTGGRSYEQYV.

The genes are TRBV5-1 and TRBJ1-1; tentatively, D is TRBD1 (6 bases). V gave up 0 bases and J gave up 0 bases, with 12 bases separating them. CDR3 length: 16 residues. Germline V CDR1 and CDR2: SGHRS, YFSETQ. In DNA form, the CDR3 reads TGCGCCAGCAGCTTGGTTGGGGGCCGGATGAACACTGAAGCTTTCTTT. Its protein is CASSLVGGRMNTEAFF. The variable domain in full, completed from reference TRBV5-1 and TRBJ1-1, reads KAGVTQTPRYLIKTRGQQVTLSCSPISGHRSVSWYQQTPGQGLQFLFEYFSETQRNKGNFPGRFSGRQFSNSRSEMNVSTLELGDSALYLCASSLVGGRMNTEAFFGQGTRLTVV.

This clone was observed a handful of times. This chain joins TRBV5-1 and TRBJ1-4, with unresolved D. CDR1 is SGHRS, CDR2 YFSETQ, per germline. V was pared by 4 bases and J by 8 bases, with 18 bases between. This CDR3 has 15 residues. The CDR3 DNA is TGCGCCAGCAGCCAGTCGAGTACGGGCGGGGAAAAACTGTTTTTT. The encoded protein is CASSQSSTGGEKLFF.

The rearrangement links TRBV5-1 to TRBJ1-2, with 9 nucleotides matching TRBD1. The germline V gene has CDR1 SGHRS and CDR2 YFSETQ. V trimming: 0 bases; J trimming: 4 bases; junction bases outside the gene matches: 13. There are 18 residues in the CDR3. CDR3 in DNA: TGCGCCAGCAGCTTGGGACAGGGGGTCCTAATGGGCTTCTATGGCTACACCTTC. It encodes CASSLGQGVLMGFYGYTF.